The T cell receptor (beta chain) described here comes from a study of T cells in localized non-small cell lung cancer. Study observations and caveats: Among blood samples, higher T cell density accompanied longer overall survival. Adjacent lung tissue had a median roughly 52 of the top 100 clones found in the tumor. Exceeding tumor, uninvolved adjacent lung had the highest T cell clonality. Without multi-region sequencing, intratumor heterogeneity could not be excluded.

Sequencing used immunoSEQ multiplex PCR; TCRdb keeps in-frame clones, though not all of them. The sample shows about 5,200 clones, roughly 30% of them seen only once. This clone was detected only a few times. What it binds is unknown. After removal of 4 bases from V and 7 bases from J, the junction contained 7 bases not matched to a gene. The germline gives CDR1 GTSNPN, CDR2 SVGIG (reference sequence). CDR3 length equals 15 residues. The chain joins TRBV30 to TRBJ1-6, with 10 bases that match TRBD1. This TCR was sampled from a female donor at least 60 years old with stage I lung adenocarcinoma. This specimen consisted of lung tumor tissue, obtained before any cancer treatment. The CDR3 loop is CAWKSWGQGNSPLHF. CDR3 coding DNA: TGTGCCTGGAAGTCTTGGGGACAGGGGAATTCACCCCTCCACTTT.